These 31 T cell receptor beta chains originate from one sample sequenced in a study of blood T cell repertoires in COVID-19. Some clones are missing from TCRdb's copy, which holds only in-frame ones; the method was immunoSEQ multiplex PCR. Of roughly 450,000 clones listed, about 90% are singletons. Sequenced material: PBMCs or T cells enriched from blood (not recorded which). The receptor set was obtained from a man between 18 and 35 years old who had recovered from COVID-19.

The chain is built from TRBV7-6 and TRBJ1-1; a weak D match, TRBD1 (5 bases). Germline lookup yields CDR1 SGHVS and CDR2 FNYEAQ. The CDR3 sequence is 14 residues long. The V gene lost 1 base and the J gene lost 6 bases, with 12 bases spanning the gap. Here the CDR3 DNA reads TGTGCCAGCAGCTTAGAGTACAGGACGCCTGAAGCTTTCTTT. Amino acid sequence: CASSLEYRTPEAFF.

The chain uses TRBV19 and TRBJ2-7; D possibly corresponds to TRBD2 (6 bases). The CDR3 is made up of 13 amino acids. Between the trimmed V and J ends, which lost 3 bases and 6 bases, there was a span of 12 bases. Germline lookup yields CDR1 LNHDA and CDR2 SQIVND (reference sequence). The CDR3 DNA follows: TGTGCCAGTAGTATGCAACTCGGGAGCGAGCAGTACTTC. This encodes CASSMQLGSEQYF. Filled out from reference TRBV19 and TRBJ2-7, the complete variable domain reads DGGITQSPKYLFRKEGQNVTLSCEQNLNHDAMYWYRQDPGQGLRLIYYSQIVNDFQKGDIAEGYSVSREKKESFPLTVTSAQKNPTAFYLCASSMQLGSEQYFGPGTRLTVT.

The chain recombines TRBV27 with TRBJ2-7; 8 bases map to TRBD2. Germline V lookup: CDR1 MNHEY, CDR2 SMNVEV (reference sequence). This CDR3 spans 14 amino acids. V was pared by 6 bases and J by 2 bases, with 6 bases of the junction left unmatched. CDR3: CASRESGSPYEQYF. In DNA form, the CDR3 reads TGTGCCAGCAGGGAAAGCGGGAGCCCCTACGAGCAGTACTTC.

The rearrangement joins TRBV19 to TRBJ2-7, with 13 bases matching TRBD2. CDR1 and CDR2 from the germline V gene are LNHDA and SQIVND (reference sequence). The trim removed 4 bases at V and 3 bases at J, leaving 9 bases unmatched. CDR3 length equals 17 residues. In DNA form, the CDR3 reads TGTGCCAGTAGTAAGCTCGGACTAGCGGGAGAAATCTACGAGCAGTACTTC. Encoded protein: CASSKLGLAGEIYEQYF. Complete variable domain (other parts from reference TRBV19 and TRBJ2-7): DGGITQSPKYLFRKEGQNVTLSCEQNLNHDAMYWYRQDPGQGLRLIYYSQIVNDFQKGDIAEGYSVSREKKESFPLTVTSAQKNPTAFYLCASSKLGLAGEIYEQYFGPGTRLTVT.

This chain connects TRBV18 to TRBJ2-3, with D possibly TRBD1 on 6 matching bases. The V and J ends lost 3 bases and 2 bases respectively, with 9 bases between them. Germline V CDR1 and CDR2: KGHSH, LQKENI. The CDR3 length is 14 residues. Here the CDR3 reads CASSPQGITDTQYF. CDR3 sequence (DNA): TGTGCCAGCTCACCCCAGGGGATCACAGATACGCAGTATTTT.

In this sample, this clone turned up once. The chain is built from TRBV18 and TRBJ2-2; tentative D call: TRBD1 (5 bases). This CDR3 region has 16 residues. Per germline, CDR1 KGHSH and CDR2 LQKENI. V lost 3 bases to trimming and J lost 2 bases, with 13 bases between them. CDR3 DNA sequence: TGTGCCAGCTCACCGTCGTGGACACCCAACACCGGGGAGCTGTTTTTT. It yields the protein CASSPSWTPNTGELFF.

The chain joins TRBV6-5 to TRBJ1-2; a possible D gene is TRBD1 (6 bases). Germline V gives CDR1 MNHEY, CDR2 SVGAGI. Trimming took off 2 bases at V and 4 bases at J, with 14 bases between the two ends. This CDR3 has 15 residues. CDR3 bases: TGTGCCAGCAGTTACACCTCGGACAGCCCCTATGGCTACACCTTC. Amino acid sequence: CASSYTSDSPYGYTF.

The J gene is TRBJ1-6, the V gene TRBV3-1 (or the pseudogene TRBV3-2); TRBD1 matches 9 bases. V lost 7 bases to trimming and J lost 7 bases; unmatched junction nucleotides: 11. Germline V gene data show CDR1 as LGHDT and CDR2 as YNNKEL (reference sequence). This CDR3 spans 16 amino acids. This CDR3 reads CASNKPGQGRNSPLHF. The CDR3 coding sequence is TGTGCCAGCAACAAACCGGGACAGGGTCGAAATTCACCCCTCCACTTT.

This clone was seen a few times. In DNA form, the CDR3 reads TGTGCCAGCAAGTCTGGCGTTCCGGGTAGCTCCTATAATTCACCCCTCCACTTT. Translation: CASKSGVPGSSYNSPLHF. This chain joins TRBV19 and TRBJ1-6; no clear D gene. The CDR3 extends over 18 amino acids. Germline V CDR1 and CDR2: LNHDA, SQIVND (reference sequence). Trimming took 9 bases from V and 0 from J, leaving 21 bases between them. Drawing the rest from reference TRBV19 and TRBJ1-6, the complete variable domain is DGGITQSPKYLFRKEGQNVTLSCEQNLNHDAMYWYRQDPGQGLRLIYYSQIVNDFQKGDIAEGYSVSREKKESFPLTVTSAQKNPTAFYLCASKSGVPGSSYNSPLHFGNGTRLTVT.

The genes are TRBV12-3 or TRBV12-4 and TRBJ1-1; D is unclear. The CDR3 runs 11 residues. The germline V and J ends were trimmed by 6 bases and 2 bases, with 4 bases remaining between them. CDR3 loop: CASRINTEAFF. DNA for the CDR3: TGTGCCAGCAGAATAAACACTGAAGCTTTCTTT.

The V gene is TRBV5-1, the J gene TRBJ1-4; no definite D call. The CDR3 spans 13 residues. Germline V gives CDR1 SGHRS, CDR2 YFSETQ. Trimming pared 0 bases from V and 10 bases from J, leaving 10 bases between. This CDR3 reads CASSLDREGKLFF. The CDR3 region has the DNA TGCGCCAGCAGCTTGGATCGGGAGGGAAAACTGTTTTTT.

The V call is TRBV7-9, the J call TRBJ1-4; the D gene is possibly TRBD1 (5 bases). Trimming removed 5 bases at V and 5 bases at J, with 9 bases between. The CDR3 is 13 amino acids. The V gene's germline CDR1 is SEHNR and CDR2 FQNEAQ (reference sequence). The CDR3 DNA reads TGTGCCAGCAGCCGTGGGGCGAATGAAAAACTGTTTTTT. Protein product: CASSRGANEKLFF.

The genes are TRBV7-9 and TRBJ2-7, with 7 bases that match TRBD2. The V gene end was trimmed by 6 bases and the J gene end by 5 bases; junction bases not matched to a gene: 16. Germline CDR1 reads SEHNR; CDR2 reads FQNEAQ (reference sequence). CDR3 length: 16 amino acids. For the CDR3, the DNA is TGTGCCAGCAGTCTGGGAGGACTAGTAGATGGTGACGAGCAGTACTTC. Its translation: CASSLGGLVDGDEQYF. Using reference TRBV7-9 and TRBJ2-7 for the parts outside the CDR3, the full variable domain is DTGVSQNPRHKITKRGQNVTFRCDPISEHNRLYWYRQTLGQGPEFLTYFQNEAQLEKSRLLSDRFSAERPKGSFSTLEIQRTEQGDSAMYLCASSLGGLVDGDEQYFGPGTRLTVT.

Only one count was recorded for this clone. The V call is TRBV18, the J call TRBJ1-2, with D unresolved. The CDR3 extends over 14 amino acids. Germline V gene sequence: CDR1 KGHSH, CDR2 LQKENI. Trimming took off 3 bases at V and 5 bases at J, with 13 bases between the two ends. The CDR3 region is CASSPSWRLYGYTF. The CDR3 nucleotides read TGTGCCAGCTCACCCAGTTGGCGGTTATATGGCTACACCTTC.

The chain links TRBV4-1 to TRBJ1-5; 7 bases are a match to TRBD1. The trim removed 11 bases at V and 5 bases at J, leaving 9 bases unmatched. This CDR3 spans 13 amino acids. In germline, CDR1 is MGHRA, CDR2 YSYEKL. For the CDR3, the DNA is TGCGCCTCCTCAGGGGGAGTCGATCAGCCCCAGCATTTT. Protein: CASSGGVDQPQHF.

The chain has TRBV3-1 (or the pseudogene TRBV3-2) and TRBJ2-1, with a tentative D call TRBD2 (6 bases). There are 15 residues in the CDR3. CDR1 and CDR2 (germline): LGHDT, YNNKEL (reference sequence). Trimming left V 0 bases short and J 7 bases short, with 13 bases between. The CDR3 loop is CASSQEGGRGNEQFF. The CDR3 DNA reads TGTGCCAGCAGCCAAGAGGGGGGACGAGGAAATGAGCAGTTCTTC.

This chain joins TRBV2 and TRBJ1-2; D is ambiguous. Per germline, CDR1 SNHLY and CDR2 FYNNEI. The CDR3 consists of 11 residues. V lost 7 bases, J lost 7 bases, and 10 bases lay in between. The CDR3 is CASKERGGYTF. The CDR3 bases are TGTGCCAGCAAAGAACGCGGTGGCTACACCTTC.

The CDR3 nucleotides read TGTGCCAGTAGTATGTCAGGAAGGCAGCCCCAGCATTTT. Protein product: CASSMSGRQPQHF. The chain carries TRBV19 and TRBJ1-5; D not resolved. The CDR3 totals 13 residues. Germline V gene data show CDR1 as LNHDA and CDR2 as SQIVND (reference sequence). Deletions cut 3 bases from V and 7 bases from J, with 10 bases between. Full variable domain (outside the CDR3, taken from reference TRBV19 and TRBJ1-5): DGGITQSPKYLFRKEGQNVTLSCEQNLNHDAMYWYRQDPGQGLRLIYYSQIVNDFQKGDIAEGYSVSREKKESFPLTVTSAQKNPTAFYLCASSMSGRQPQHFGDGTRLSIL.

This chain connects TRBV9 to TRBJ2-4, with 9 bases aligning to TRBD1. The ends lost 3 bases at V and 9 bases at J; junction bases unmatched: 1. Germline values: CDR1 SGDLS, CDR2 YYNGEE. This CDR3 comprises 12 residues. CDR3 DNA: TGTGCCAGCAGCGCGACAGGGGGCATTCAGTACTTC. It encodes CASSATGGIQYF.

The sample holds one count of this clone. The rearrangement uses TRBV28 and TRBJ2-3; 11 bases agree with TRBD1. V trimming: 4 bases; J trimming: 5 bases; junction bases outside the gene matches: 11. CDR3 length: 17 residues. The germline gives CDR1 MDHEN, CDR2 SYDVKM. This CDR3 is CASSSQWGQGDVDTQYF. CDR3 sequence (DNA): TGTGCCAGCAGTTCCCAATGGGGACAGGGGGACGTAGATACGCAGTATTTT.

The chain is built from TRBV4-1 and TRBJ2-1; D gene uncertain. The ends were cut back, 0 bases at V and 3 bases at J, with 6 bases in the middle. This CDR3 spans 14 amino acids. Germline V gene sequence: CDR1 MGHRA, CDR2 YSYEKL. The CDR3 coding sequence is TGCGCCAGCAGCCAAGATAGTCTCTACAATGAGCAGTTCTTC. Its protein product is CASSQDSLYNEQFF.

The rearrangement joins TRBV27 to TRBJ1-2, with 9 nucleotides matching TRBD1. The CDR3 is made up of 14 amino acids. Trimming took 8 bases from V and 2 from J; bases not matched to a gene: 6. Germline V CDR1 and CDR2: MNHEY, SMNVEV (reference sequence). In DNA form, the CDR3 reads TGTGCCAGCGGATCCGGGACAGGGAACTATGGCTACACCTTC. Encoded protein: CASGSGTGNYGYTF.

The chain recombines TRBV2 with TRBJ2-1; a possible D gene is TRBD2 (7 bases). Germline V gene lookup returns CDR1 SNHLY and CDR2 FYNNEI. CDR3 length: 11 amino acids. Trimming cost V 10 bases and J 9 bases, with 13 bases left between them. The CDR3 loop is CATWEGGEQFF. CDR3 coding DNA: TGTGCCACCTGGGAGGGGGGTGAGCAGTTCTTC.

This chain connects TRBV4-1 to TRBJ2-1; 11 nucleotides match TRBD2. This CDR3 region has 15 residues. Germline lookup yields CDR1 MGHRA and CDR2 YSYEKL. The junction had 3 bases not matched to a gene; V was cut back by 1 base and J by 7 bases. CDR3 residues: CASSQVAGGPNEQFF. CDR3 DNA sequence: TGCGCCAGCAGCCAAGTAGCGGGAGGGCCGAATGAGCAGTTCTTC.

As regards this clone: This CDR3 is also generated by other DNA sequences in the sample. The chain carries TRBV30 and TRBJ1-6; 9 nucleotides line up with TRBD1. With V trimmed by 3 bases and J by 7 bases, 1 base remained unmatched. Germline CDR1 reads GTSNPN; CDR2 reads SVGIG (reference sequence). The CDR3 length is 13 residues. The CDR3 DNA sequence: TGTGCCTGGAGGGACAGGGGAAATTCACCCCTCCACTTT. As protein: CAWRDRGNSPLHF.

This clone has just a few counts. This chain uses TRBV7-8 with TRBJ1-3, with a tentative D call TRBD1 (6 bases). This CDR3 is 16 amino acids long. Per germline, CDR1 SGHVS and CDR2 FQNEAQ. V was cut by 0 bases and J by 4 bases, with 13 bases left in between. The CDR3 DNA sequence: TGTGCCAGCAGCTTAGCAAGGGCAGGGGCCGGAAACACCATATATTTT. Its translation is CASSLARAGAGNTIYF.

CDR3 DNA sequence: TGTGCCAGTACCCTGAGACAGGGGAGCACCGGGGAGCTGTTTTTT. Its protein product is CASTLRQGSTGELFF. This chain uses TRBV19 with TRBJ2-2, with 8 positions matching TRBD1. CDR3 size: 15 residues. From germline, CDR1 is LNHDA and CDR2 SQIVND (reference sequence). Trimming at V came to 7 bases and at J to 4 bases, leaving 8 bases not matched to a gene.

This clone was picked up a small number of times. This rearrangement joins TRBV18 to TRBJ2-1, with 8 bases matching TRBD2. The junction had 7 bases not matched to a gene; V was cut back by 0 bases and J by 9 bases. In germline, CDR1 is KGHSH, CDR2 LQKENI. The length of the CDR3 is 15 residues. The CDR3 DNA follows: TGTGCCAGCTCACCACCGCAAGGGGCGGGGGGTGAGCAGTTCTTC. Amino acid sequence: CASSPPQGAGGEQFF.

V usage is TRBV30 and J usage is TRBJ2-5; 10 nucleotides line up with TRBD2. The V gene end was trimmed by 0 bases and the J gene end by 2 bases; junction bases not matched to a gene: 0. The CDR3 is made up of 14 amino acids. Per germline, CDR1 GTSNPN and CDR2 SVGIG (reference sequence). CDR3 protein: CAWSVTSGQETQYF. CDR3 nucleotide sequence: TGTGCCTGGAGTGTGACTAGCGGGCAAGAGACCCAGTACTTC.

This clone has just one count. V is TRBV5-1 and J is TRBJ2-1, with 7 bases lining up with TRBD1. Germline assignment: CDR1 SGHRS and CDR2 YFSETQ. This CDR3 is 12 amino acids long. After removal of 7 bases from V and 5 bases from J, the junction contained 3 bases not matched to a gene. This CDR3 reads CASRQGHNEQFF. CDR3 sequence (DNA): TGCGCCAGCCGACAGGGCCACAATGAGCAGTTCTTC.

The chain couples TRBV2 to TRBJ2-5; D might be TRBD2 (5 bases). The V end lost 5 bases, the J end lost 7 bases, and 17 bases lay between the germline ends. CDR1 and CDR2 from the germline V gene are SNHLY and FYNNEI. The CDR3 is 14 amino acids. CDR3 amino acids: CASSKEKSAGTQYF. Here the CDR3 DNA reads TGTGCCAGCAGTAAAGAGAAGTCGGCGGGGACCCAGTACTTC.